This T cell receptor beta chain comes out of a study of brain T cells in children with intractable seizures. Produced via immunoSEQ multiplex PCR; TCRdb's table is partial and in-frame only. In the table there are 340,000 or so clones, about 93% of which are singletons. V was cut by 3 bases and J by 4 bases, with 13 bases left in between. Germline-derived CDR1 and CDR2 are LNHDA and SQIVND (reference sequence). This CDR3 is built from 15 residues. Time point specified: blood from clinic visit 5 months post-surgery; TSC patient then seizure free. Only cases whose brain tissue showed the highest T cell transcript signatures were sequenced.

This specimen was peripheral blood, taken about 5 months after surgery. This clonotype was obtained from a boy younger than two with tuberous sclerosis and intractable seizures. The chain links TRBV19 to TRBJ1-5; maybe TRBD1 (5 bases). The CDR3 sequence: CASSIAADKNQPQHF. The CDR3 nucleotides are TGTGCCAGTAGTATCGCCGCGGACAAAAATCAGCCCCAGCATTTT.